A single TCR beta chain is shown here with its context. A read error may be the cause here, since a much bigger clone is one base away. This record belongs to a study of tumor-infiltrating lymphocytes in primary liver carcinoma. Study details: Among the tumors, stages were T1-T3 N0M0 and sizes about 4 to 10 cm.

The germline CDR1 and CDR2 sequences are MGHRA and YSYEKL. With 3 bases clipped from V and 3 bases from J, the junction kept 4 bases outside the gene matches. This CDR3 has 15 amino acids. The source of the blood RNA was unsorted whole blood, and germline DNA was extracted as well. Among the patients, all had chronic HBV infection and none had been treated. Before the surgical procedure, approximately 4 milliliters of peripheral blood were collected. Production of TCR beta cDNA used around 460 ng total RNA together with a constant-region primer. Three nested multiplex PCR rounds, a slightly modified ARM-PCR, produced the libraries for TCR beta. Forward primers for TRBV1-TRBV30 and a C-beta reverse primer served the first two PCR rounds, at around 9 cycles each. TCRdb analysed the multiplex PCR reads with MiXCR anew, one entry per CDR3 protein. The sample comprises under 200,000 distinct CDR3 sequences, 65% of which are singletons, and about 7.1% rests with the top ten.

The receptor was isolated from an older woman with primary liver carcinoma and hepatitis B virus infection. V usage is TRBV4-1 and J usage is TRBJ2-5; 10 bases map to TRBD2. Source material: peripheral blood. CDR3 sequence (DNA): TGCGCCAGCAGCCACGCTAGCGGGAGAGAAGAGACCCAGTACTTC. This gives the protein CASSHASGREETQYF.